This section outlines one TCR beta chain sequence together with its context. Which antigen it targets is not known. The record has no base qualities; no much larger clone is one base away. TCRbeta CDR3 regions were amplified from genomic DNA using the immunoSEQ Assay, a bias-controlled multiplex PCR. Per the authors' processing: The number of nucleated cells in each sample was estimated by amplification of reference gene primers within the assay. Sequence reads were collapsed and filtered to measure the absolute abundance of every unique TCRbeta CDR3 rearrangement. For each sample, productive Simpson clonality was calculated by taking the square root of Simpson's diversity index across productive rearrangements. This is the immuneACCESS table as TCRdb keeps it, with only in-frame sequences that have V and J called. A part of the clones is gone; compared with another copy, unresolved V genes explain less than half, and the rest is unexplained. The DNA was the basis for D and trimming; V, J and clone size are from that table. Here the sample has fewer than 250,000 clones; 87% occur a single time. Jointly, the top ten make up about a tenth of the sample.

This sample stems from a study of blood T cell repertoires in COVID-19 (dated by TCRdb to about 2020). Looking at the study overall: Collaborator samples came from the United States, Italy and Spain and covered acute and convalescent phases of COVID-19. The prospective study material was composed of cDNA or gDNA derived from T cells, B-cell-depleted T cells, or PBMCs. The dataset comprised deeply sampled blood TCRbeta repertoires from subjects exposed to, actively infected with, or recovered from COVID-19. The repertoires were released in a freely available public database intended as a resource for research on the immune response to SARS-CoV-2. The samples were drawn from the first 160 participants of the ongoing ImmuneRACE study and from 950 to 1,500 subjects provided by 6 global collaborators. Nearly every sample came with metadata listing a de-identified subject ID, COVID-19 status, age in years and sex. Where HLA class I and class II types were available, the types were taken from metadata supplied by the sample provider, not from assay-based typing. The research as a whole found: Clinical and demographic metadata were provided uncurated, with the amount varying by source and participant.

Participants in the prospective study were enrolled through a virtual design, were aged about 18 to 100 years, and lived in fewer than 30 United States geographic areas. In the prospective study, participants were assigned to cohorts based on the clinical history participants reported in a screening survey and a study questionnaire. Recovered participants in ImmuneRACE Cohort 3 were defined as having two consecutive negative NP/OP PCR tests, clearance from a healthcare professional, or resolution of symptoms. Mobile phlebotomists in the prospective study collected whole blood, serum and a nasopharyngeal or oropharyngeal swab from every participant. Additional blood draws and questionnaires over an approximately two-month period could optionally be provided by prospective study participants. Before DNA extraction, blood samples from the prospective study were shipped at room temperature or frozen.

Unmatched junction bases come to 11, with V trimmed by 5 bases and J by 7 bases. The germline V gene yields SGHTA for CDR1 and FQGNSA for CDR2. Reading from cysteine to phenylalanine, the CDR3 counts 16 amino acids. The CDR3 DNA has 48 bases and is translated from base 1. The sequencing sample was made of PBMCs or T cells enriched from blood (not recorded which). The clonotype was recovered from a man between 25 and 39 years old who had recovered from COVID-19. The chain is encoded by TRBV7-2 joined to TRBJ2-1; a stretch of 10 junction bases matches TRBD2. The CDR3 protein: CASSPRREREGNEQFF. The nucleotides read TGTGCCAGCAGCCCGCGTAGGGAGCGGGAGGGGAATGAGCAGTTCTTC.